The 17 T cell receptor beta chains listed next were all sequenced from one sample in a study of T cells in Graves' hyperthyroidism and ophthalmopathy (dated by TCRdb to between 2018 and 2021). Libraries were prepared through multiplex PCR. The reads were generated on an Illumina HiSeq 2000. Amplification of TCR beta CDR3 regions was carried out from RNA transcripts. A first-round RT-PCR of the TCR CDR3 used the HTBI primer set with the Qiagen OneStep RT-PCR kit. The public reads were run again by TCRdb, first through fastp at Q25 and then through MiXCR, and only productive beta chains were kept. CDR3 protein sequences are deduplicated, and each keeps its most common genes and DNA. The sample table contains a few hundred thousand distinct CDR3 sequences; only one count was recorded for 15% to 20% of them. 49% of the sample is taken by the ten largest. The sequenced material came from blood. The receptors derive from a woman aged 45-60 years with Graves' hyperthyroidism.

This clonotype was seen a few times. V and J are TRBV9 and TRBJ1-6; no definite D call. The germline CDR1 and CDR2 sequences are SGDLS and YYNGEE. The CDR3 runs 15 residues. Deletions cut 0 bases from V and 7 bases from J, with 11 bases between. As DNA, the CDR3 is TGTGCCAGCAGCGTAGCGACGGAACCCAATTCACCCCTCCACTTT. It translates to CASSVATEPNSPLHF.

This clonotype was seen at least ten times. V and J are TRBV2 and TRBJ2-3; TRBD1 matches 9 bases. The germline gives CDR1 SNHLY, CDR2 FYNNEI. V shed 6 bases and J 3 bases; nucleotides not matched to a gene: 7. There are 15 residues in the CDR3. CDR3 amino acids: CASRDGQGQTDTQYF. CDR3 nucleotides: TGTGCCAGCAGGGACGGACAGGGGCAAACAGATACGCAGTATTTT.

Only a few counts were recorded for this clonotype. This chain connects TRBV18 to TRBJ1-1; 8 nucleotides align to TRBD1. Trimming removed 2 bases from V and 4 bases from J; junction bases left unmatched: 3. The CDR3 covers 14 residues. The germline CDR1 and CDR2 sequences are KGHSH and LQKENI. This CDR3 is CASSPGQGLTEAFF. CDR3 bases: TGTGCCAGCTCACCAGGACAGGGACTCACTGAAGCTTTCTTT.

The chain has TRBV5-1 and TRBJ1-6; TRBD1 matches 7 bases. The CDR3 is 18 amino acids. V gave up 5 bases and J gave up 8 bases; unmatched junction bases: 19. From germline, CDR1 is SGHRS and CDR2 YFSETQ. CDR3 region: CASRLMARDSRGDSPLHF. CDR3 DNA: TGCGCCAGCAGGTTGATGGCCCGGGACAGTAGGGGGGATTCACCCCTCCACTTT.

This clonotype was seen repeatedly, ten times or more. This rearrangement joins TRBV3-1 to TRBJ2-5, with 7 bases identical to TRBD1. The J segment lost 3 bases and the V segment lost 4 bases, leaving 2 bases of the junction unmatched. The CDR3 length is 13 residues. Germline lookup yields CDR1 LGHDT and CDR2 YNNKEL (reference sequence). CDR3 loop: CASSRGGEETQYF. CDR3 bases: TGTGCCAGCAGCCGAGGGGGCGAAGAGACCCAGTACTTC.

The chain joins TRBV4-1 to TRBJ1-5; D is unclear. Deletions cut 0 bases from V and 1 base from J, with 19 bases between. Germline CDR1 is MGHRA and CDR2 is YSYEKL. The CDR3 has 19 residues. The CDR3 DNA reads TGCGCCAGCAGCCAAGAGGAAAGGGCTAATGGCTTAAGCAATCAGCCCCAGCATTTT. This translates into CASSQEERANGLSNQPQHF.

The V and J genes are TRBV2 and TRBJ1-2; D is uncertain. Germline CDR1 is SNHLY and CDR2 is FYNNEI. V lost 3 bases and J lost 5, with 7 bases in between. CDR3 length: 12 residues. The CDR3 DNA reads TGTGCCAGCAGTGAGTCATCATATGGCTACACCTTC. Translation: CASSESSYGYTF.

This clonotype was seen ten or more times. V gene TRBV18 combines with J gene TRBJ2-2, with 7 bases aligning to TRBD2. Germline V CDR1 and CDR2: KGHSH, LQKENI. The junction had 7 bases not matched to a gene; V was cut back by 5 bases and J by 1 base. The CDR3 sequence is 16 residues long. CDR3 loop: CASSRMSSGNTGELFF. In nucleotides, the CDR3 is TGTGCCAGCTCAAGGATGTCTAGCGGGAACACCGGGGAGCTGTTTTTT. Full variable domain (rest looked up from reference TRBV18 and TRBJ2-2): NAGVMQNPRHLVRRRGQEARLRCSPMKGHSHVYWYRQLPEEGLKFMVYLQKENIIDESGMPKERFSAEFPKEGPSILRIQQVVRGDSAAYFCASSRMSSGNTGELFFGEGSRLTVL.

This clonotype came up many times. The chain couples TRBV3-1 to TRBJ2-3, with unresolved D. V was shortened by 0 bases and J by 2 bases, with 9 bases between the two germline ends. Germline-derived CDR1 and CDR2 are LGHDT and YNNKEL (reference sequence). The length of the CDR3 is 15 residues. The CDR3 DNA follows: TGTGCCAGCAGCCAAGATGTCGCACACACAGATACGCAGTATTTT. Protein product: CASSQDVAHTDTQYF.

There are many counts of this clonotype. The chain uses TRBV6-1 and TRBJ2-7; D possibly matches TRBD1 or TRBD2 (5 bases each). The CDR3 has 14 residues. Between the trimmed V and J ends, which lost 3 bases and 2 bases, there was a span of 11 bases. Germline CDR1 MNHNS, CDR2 SASEGT. The CDR3 DNA sequence: TGTGCCAGCAGTGATATTGAGGGACCCTACGAGCAGTACGTC. The encoded protein is CASSDIEGPYEQYV.

In this sample, this clonotype turned up many times. This chain joins TRBV11-1 and TRBJ2-1; 9 nucleotides align to TRBD1. Germline trimming cut 6 bases from V and 8 bases from J; bases unmatched to any gene: 11. Germline lookup yields CDR1 SGHAT and CDR2 FQDESV (reference sequence). The CDR3 sequence is 15 residues long. CDR3 residues: CASRTTGTGIYEQFF. CDR3 sequence (DNA): TGTGCCAGCAGGACGACCGGGACAGGGATTTATGAGCAGTTCTTC.

In this sample, this clonotype turned up a few times. The CDR3 sequence is CASSYRINTEAFF. CDR3 in DNA: TGTGCCAGCAGTTACCGGATAAACACTGAAGCTTTCTTT. V usage is TRBV6-5 and J usage is TRBJ1-1; unclear D gene. V gave up 2 bases and J gave up 2 bases, with 6 bases separating them. This CDR3 contains 13 residues. Germline V gene data show CDR1 as MNHEY and CDR2 as SVGAGI.

This clonotype was counted only a few times. The CDR3 DNA follows: TGTGCCAGCAGTATGCCCCGGGATCAGAACACCGGGGAGCTGTTTTTT. As protein: CASSMPRDQNTGELFF. The chain combines TRBV12-3 or TRBV12-4 with TRBJ2-2; D possibly corresponds to TRBD2 (5 bases). The V end was cut by 5 bases, the J end by 1 base, with 14 bases between. The CDR3 consists of 16 residues.

The V call is TRBV20-1, the J call TRBJ2-7, with D maybe TRBD1 (5 bases). The CDR3 contains 9 residues. Germline V lookup: CDR1 DFQATT, CDR2 SNEGSKA (reference sequence). The V gene lost 8 bases and the J gene lost 9 bases, with 11 bases spanning the gap. CDR3 sequence: CSQGLRQYV. The CDR3 DNA reads as TGCAGTCAGGGTCTGCGGCAGTACGTC.

This clonotype turned up a few times. V usage is TRBV20-1 and J usage is TRBJ2-3; a weak D match, TRBD2 (6 bases). This CDR3 contains 17 residues. Trimming left V 3 bases short and J 0 bases short, with 19 bases between. The germline gives CDR1 DFQATT, CDR2 SNEGSKA (reference sequence). As DNA, the CDR3 is TGCAGTGCTAGGGACGATCCTCAGAGCGGGAGCACAGATACGCAGTATTTT. Its protein is CSARDDPQSGSTDTQYF.

This clonotype was seen many times. The rearrangement joins TRBV6-1 to TRBJ2-1; D is perhaps TRBD1 or TRBD2 (5 bases each). Trimming stripped 4 bases from V and 4 bases from J, with 26 bases between. Germline assignment: CDR1 MNHNS and CDR2 SASEGT. The length of the CDR3 is 19 residues. The DNA for the CDR3 is TGTGCCAGCAGTGCCGGTCCCGGGGCAAGAGAAAATAAGTACAATGAGCAGTTCTTC. It codes for CASSAGPGARENKYNEQFF.

A few counts support this clonotype. The chain carries TRBV5-8 and TRBJ2-1; perhaps TRBD2 as D (6 bases). Trimming left V 2 bases short and J 5 bases short, with 11 bases between. Per germline, CDR1 SGHTS and CDR2 YDEGEE. CDR3 length equals 14 residues. The CDR3 reads CASSFLGGHNEQFF. The DNA for the CDR3 is TGTGCCAGCAGCTTCCTAGGAGGGCACAATGAGCAGTTCTTC.